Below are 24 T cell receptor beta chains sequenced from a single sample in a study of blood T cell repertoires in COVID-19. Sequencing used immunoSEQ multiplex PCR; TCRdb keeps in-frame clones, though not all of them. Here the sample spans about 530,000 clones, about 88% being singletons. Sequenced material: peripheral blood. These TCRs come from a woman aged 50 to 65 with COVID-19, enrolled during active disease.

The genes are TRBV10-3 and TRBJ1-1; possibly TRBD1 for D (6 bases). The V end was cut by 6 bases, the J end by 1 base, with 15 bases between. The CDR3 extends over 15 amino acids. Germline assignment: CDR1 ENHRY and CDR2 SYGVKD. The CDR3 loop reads CAISPQGLENTEAFF. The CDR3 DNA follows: TGTGCCATCAGCCCACAGGGCCTCGAGAACACTGAAGCTTTCTTT.

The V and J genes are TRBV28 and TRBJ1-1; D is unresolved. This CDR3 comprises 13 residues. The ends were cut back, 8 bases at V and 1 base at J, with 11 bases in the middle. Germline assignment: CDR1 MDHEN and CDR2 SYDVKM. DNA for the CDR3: TGTGCCAGCCTGTTGGGCCCGAACACTGAAGCTTTCTTT. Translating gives CASLLGPNTEAFF.

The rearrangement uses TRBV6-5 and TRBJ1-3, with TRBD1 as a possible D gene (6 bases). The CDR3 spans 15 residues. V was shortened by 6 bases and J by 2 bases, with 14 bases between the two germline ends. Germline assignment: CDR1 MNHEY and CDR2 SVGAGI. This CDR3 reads CASSLNRAPGNTIYF. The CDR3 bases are TGTGCCAGCAGCTTAAACAGGGCCCCTGGAAACACCATATATTTT.

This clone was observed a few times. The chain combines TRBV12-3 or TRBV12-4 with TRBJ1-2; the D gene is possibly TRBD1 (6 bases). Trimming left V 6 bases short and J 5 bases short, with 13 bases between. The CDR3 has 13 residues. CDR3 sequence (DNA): TGTGCCAGCAGCTCCGACAGGAAATATGGCTACACCTTC. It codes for CASSSDRKYGYTF.

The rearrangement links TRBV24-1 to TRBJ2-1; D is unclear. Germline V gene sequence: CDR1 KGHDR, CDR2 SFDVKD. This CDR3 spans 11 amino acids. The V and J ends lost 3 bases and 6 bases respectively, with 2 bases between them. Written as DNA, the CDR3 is TGTGCCACCAGTGATCGCAATGAGCAGTTCTTC. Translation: CATSDRNEQFF.

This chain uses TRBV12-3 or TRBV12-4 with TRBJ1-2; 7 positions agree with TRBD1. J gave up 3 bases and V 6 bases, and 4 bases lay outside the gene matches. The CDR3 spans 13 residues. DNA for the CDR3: TGTGCCAGCAGCCAGGGGGGTTACTATGGCTACACCTTC. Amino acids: CASSQGGYYGYTF.

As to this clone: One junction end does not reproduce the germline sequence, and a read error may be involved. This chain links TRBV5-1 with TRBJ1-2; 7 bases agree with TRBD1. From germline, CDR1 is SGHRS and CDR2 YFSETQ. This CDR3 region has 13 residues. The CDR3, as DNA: TGCGCCAGCAGCTCCTCCGGGACAGAAAGTCAAGCTTTC. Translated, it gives CASSSSGTESQAF.

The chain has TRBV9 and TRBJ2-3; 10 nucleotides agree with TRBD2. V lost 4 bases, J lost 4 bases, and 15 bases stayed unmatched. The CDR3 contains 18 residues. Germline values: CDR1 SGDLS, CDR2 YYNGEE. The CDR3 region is CASSPKKRGGYSPDTQYF. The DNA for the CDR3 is TGTGCCAGCAGCCCGAAAAAGCGGGGGGGCTACTCACCAGATACGCAGTATTTT.

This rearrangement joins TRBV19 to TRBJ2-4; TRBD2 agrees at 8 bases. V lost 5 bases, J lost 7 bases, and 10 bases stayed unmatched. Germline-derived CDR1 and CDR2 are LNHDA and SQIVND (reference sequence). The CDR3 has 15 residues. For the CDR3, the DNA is TGTGCCAGTAGTTCTGGGTCCGGGGGGGAGAACATTCAGTACTTC. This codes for CASSSGSGGENIQYF.

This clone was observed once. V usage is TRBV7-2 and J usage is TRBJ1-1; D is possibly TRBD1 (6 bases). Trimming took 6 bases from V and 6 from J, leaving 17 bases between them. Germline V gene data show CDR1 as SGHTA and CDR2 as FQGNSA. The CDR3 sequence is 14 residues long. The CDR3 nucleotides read TGTGCCAGCAGGTACAGGGAGGGTAGGGCTGAAGCTTTCTTT. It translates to CASRYREGRAEAFF.

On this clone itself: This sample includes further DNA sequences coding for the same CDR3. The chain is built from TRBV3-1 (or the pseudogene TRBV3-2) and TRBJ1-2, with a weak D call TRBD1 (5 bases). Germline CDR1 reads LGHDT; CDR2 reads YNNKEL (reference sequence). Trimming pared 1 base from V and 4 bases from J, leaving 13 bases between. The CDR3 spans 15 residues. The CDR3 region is CASSQVTGGGYGYTF. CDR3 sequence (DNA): TGTGCCAGCAGCCAAGTCACAGGTGGTGGCTATGGCTACACCTTC.

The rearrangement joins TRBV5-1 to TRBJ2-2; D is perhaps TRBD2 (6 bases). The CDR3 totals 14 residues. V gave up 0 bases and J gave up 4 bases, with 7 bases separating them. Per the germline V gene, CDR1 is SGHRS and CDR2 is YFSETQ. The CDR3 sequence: CASSLAGGTGELFF. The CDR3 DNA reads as TGCGCCAGCAGCTTGGCCGGGGGCACCGGGGAGCTGTTTTTT. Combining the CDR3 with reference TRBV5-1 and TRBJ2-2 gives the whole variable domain KAGVTQTPRYLIKTRGQQVTLSCSPISGHRSVSWYQQTPGQGLQFLFEYFSETQRNKGNFPGRFSGRQFSNSRSEMNVSTLELGDSALYLCASSLAGGTGELFFGEGSRLTVL.

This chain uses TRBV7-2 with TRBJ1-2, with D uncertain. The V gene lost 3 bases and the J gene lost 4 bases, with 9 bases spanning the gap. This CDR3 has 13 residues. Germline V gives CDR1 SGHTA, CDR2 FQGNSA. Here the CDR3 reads CASSFTEPYGYTF. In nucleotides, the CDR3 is TGTGCCAGCAGCTTTACGGAGCCCTATGGCTACACCTTC.

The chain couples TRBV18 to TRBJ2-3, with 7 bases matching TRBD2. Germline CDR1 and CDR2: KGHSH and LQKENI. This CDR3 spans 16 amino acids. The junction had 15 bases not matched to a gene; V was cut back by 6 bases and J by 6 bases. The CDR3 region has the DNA TGTGCCAGCTCCCTGACGATCGGGACTACCTCGGATACGCAGTATTTT. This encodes CASSLTIGTTSDTQYF.

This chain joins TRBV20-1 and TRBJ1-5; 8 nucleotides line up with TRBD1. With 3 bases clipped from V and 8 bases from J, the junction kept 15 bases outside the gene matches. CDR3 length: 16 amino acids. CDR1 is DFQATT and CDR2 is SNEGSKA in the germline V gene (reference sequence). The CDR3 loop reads CSASRDVGQGTKPQHF. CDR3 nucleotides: TGCAGTGCTAGTCGGGATGTCGGACAGGGAACGAAGCCCCAGCATTTT.

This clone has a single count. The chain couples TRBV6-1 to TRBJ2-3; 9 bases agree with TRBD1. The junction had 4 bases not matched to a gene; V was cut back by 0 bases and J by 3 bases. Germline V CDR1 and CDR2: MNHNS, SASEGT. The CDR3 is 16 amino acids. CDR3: CASSEATGQGTDTQYF. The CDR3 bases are TGTGCCAGCAGTGAAGCGACGGGACAGGGAACAGATACGCAGTATTTT.

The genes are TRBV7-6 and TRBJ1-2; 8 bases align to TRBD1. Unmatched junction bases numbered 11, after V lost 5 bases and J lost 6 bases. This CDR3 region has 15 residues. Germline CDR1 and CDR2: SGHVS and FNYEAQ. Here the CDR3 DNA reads TGTGCCAGCAGCCGCGGACAGGGCAGGGGAGATGGCTACACCTTC. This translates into CASSRGQGRGDGYTF.

The CDR3: CASSQEGRRGEQYF. Written as DNA, the CDR3 is TGCGCCAGCAGCCAAGAGGGCCGCCGGGGCGAGCAGTACTTC. J is TRBJ2-7 and V is TRBV4-1, with D tentatively TRBD2 (5 bases). The germline V and J ends were trimmed by 0 bases and 6 bases, with 12 bases remaining between them. Germline V gene lookup returns CDR1 MGHRA and CDR2 YSYEKL. This CDR3 is 14 amino acids long.

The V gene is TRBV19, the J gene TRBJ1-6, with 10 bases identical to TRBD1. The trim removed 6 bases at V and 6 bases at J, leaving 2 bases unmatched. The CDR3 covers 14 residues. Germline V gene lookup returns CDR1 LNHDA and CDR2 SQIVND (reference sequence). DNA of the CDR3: TGTGCCAGTAGAGGGACAGGGGTTAATTCACCCCTCCACTTT. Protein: CASRGTGVNSPLHF.

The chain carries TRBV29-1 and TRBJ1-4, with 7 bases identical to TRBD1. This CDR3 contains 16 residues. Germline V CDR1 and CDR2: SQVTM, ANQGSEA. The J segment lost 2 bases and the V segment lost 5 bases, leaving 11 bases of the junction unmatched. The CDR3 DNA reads TGCAGCGTTCTCGCCGCGAAGGGGGCGACTAATGAAAAACTGTTTTTT. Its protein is CSVLAAKGATNEKLFF.

Here the CDR3 reads CASSVPYSGGAKNEQFF. In DNA form, the CDR3 reads TGTGCCAGCAGCGTTCCTTATAGCGGGGGGGCCAAAAATGAGCAGTTCTTC. The V and J genes are TRBV9 and TRBJ2-1; 11 bases line up with TRBD2. The CDR3 sequence is 17 residues long. J lost 7 bases, V lost 2 bases, and 11 bases had no gene match. Germline CDR1 is SGDLS and CDR2 is YYNGEE. The whole variable domain, filled in from reference TRBV9 and TRBJ2-1, reads DSGVTQTPKHLITATGQRVTLRCSPRSGDLSVYWYQQSLDQGLQFLIQYYNGEERAKGNILERFSAQQFPDLHSELNLSSLELGDSALYFCASSVPYSGGAKNEQFFGPGTRLTVL.

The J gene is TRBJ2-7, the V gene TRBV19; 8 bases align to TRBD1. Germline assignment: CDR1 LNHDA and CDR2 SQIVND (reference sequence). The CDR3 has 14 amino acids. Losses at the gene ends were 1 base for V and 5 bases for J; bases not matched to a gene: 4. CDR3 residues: CASSIVIQGDEQYF. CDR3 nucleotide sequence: TGTGCCAGTAGTATAGTGATACAGGGGGACGAGCAGTACTTC.

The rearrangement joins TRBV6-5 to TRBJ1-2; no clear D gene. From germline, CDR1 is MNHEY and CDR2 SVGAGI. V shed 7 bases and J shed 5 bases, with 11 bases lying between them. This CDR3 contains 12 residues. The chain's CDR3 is CASTTTGYGYTF. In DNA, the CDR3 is TGTGCCAGCACCACGACTGGGTATGGCTACACCTTC.

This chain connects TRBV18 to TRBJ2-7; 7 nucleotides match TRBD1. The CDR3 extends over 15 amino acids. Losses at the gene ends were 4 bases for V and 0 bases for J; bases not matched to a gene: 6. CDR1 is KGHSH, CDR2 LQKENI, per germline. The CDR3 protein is CASSRRQGPSYEQYF. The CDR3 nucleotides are TGTGCCAGCTCACGCCGACAGGGTCCCTCCTACGAGCAGTACTTC.